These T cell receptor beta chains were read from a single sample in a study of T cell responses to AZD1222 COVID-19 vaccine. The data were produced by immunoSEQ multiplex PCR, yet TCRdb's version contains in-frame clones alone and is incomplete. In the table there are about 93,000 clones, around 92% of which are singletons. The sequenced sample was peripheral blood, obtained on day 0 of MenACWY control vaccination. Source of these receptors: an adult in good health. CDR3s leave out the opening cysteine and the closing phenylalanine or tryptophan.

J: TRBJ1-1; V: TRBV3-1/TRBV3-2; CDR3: ASSAQGAANTEAF
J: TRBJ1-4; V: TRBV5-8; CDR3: ASRHGTGPYEKLF
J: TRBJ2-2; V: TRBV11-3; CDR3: ASSLDQRNTGELF
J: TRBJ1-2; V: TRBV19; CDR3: ASSIAAESYGYT
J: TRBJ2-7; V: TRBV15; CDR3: ATSRGGSGYEQY
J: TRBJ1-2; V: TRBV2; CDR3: ASSERAAYGYT
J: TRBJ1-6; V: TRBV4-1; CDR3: ASSQVVAGYNSPLH
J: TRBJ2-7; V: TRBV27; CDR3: ASSLAGHSSYEQY
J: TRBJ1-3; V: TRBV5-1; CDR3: ASRRAGTDYSGNTIY
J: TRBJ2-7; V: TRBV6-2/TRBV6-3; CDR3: ASSYPFGTGVYEQY
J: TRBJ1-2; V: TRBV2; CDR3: ASSPPYTNYGYT
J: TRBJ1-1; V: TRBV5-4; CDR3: ASSLGQVNTEAF
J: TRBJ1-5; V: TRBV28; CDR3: ASSPGTGGANQPQH
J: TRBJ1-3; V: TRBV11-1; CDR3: ASSLRRLGNTIY
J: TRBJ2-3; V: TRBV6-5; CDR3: ASSYGAPGATQY
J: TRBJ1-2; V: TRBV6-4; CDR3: ASSETQGIGYGYT
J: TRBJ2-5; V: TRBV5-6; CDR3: ASSSWTGGETQY
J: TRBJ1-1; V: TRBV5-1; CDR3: ASSVPGGGIEAF
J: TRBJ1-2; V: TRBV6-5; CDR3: ASSSQMPGQLNGYT
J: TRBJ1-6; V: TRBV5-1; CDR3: ASSGVDINSPLH
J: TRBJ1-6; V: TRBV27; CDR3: ASSLIWLKAGDYNSPLH
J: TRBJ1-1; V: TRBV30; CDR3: AWSAMGGNTEAF
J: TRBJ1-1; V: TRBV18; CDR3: ASSPGHLTEAF